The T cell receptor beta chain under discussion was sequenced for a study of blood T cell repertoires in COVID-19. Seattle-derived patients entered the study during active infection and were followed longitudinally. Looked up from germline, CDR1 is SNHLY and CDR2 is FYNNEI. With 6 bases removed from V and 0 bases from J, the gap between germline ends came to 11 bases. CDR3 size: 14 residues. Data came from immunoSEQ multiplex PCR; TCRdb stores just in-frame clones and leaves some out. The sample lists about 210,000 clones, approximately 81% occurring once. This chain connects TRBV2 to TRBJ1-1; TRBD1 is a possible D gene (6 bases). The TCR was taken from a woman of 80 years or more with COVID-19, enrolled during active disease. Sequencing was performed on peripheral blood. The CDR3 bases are TGTGCCAGCAGCGGGGGGCGGTTGAACACTGAAGCTTTCTTT. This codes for CASSGGRLNTEAFF.